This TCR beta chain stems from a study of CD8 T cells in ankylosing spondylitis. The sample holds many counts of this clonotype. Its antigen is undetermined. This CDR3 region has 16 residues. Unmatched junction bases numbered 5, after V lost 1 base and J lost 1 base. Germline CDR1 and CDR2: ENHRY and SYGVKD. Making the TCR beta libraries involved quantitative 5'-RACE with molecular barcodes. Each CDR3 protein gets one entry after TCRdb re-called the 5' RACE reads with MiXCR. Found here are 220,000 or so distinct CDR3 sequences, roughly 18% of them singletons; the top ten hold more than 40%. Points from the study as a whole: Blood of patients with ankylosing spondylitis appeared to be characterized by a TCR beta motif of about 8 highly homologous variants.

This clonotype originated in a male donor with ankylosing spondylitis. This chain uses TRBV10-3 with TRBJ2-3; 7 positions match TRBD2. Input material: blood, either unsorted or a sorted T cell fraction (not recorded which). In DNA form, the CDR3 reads TGTGCCATCAGTGAGTTTATTGCGGGGGGCACAGATACGCAGTATTTT. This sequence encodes CAISEFIAGGTDTQYF.